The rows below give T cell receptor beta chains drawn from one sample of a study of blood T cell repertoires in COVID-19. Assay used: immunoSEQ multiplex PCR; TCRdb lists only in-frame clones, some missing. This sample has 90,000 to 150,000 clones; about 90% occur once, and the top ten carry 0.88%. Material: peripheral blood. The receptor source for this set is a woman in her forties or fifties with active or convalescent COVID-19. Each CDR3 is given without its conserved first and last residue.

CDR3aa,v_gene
ASSPDRGVYEQY,TRBV18
ASKTGGDYGYT,TRBV28
ATSRGGQANYGYT,TRBV15
ASSFGAGAGEQF,TRBV7-9
ASRAPQGIENTEAF,TRBV2
ASSLNGRAGGTQY,TRBV7-3
ASSIQGPNSGANVLT,TRBV18
ASSEYFPGDLVEKLF,TRBV25-1
ATDPDTGTNEKLF,TRBV7-9
ASTPQGGLAFHNEQF,TRBV6-2/TRBV6-3
ASSRDRVAYEQF,TRBV11-2
SAGTPPSSTDTQY,TRBV29-1
ASSPGSYHEQY,TRBV4-2
ASSPPSSGSTDTQY,TRBV18
ASSERRESYGYT,TRBV2
ASSLDQGTDTQY,TRBV5-5
ASSRPGTGNEQF,TRBV19
ASRGPHRGMNTEAF,TRBV28
ASSLGLAGVYEQY,TRBV7-2